One and the same sample provided the 14 T cell receptor beta chains below, sequenced in a study of cytomegalovirus exposure and HLA in healthy donors. Amplification used 60 Vbeta primers and 13 Jbeta primers. Data came from immunoSEQ multiplex PCR; TCRdb stores just in-frame clones and leaves some out. The data hold approximately 100,000 clones, with approximately 80% observed a single time. Source material: PBMCs. Every receptor here comes from a middle-aged man in good health and CMV-seropositive.

The chain has TRBV28 and TRBJ1-5, with a possible D match to TRBD1 (5 bases). This CDR3 contains 14 residues. Trimming took off 2 bases at V and 2 bases at J, with 7 bases between the two ends. The germline gives CDR1 MDHEN, CDR2 SYDVKM. Here the CDR3 DNA reads TGTGCCAGCAGTTTAAGGGGTGGCAATCAGCCCCAGCATTTT. The encoded protein is CASSLRGGNQPQHF.

The chain uses TRBV25-1 and TRBJ2-7; 7 bases agree with TRBD2. The CDR3 length is 14 residues. Germline assignment: CDR1 MGHDK and CDR2 SYGVNS. Trimming cost V 1 base and J 3 bases; bases outside gene matches: 3. Here the CDR3 DNA reads TGTGCCAGCAGTGAATGGGGGGGTCTCTACGAGCAGTACTTC. This translates into CASSEWGGLYEQYF.

This chain links TRBV11-2 with TRBJ2-2; D remains ambiguous. Germline loops: CDR1 SGHAT, CDR2 FQNNGV. Trimming shortened V by 1 base and J by 4 bases, and 4 bases separated the two germline ends. This CDR3 contains 13 residues. DNA for the CDR3: TGTGCCAGCAGCTTAGTCATCACCGGGGAGCTGTTTTTT. Its translation: CASSLVITGELFF.

With respect to this clone: At one end the junction does not follow the germline gene, possibly because of a read error. This chain links TRBV5-6 with TRBJ1-1; D may be TRBD1 (5 bases). The V gene's germline CDR1 is SGHDT and CDR2 YYEEEE. This CDR3 contains 12 residues. The CDR3 protein is CASSLGAGYGGF. The CDR3 nucleotides are TGTGCCAGCAGCTTGGGGGCAGGGTACGGGGGTTTT. Together with reference TRBV5-6 and TRBJ1-1, the CDR3 gives the full variable domain: DAGVTQSPTHLIKTRGQQVTLRCSPKSGHDTVSWYQQALGQGPQFIFQYYEEEERQRGNFPDRFSGHQFPNYSSELNVNALLLGDSALYLCASSLGAGYGGFGQGTRLTVV.

CDR3: CAWTKAGPPKYEQYF. The CDR3 nucleotides are TGTGCCTGGACAAAGGCGGGCCCCCCAAAATACGAGCAGTACTTC. The rearrangement links TRBV30 to TRBJ2-7; a weak D match, TRBD2 (5 bases). CDR3 size: 15 residues. Trimming took off 4 bases at V and 4 bases at J, with 20 bases between the two ends. Germline assignment: CDR1 GTSNPN and CDR2 SVGIG (reference sequence).

V and J are TRBV10-3 and TRBJ1-5; 8 nucleotides line up with TRBD1. This CDR3 contains 15 residues. Trimming took 2 bases from V and 3 from J; bases not matched to a gene: 3. CDR1 is ENHRY and CDR2 is SYGVKD in the germline V gene. This chain's CDR3 is CAISERTGFNQPQHF. The CDR3 DNA sequence: TGTGCCATCAGTGAGCGGACAGGGTTCAATCAGCCCCAGCATTTT.

CDR3 residues: CASSPQGLAGVETQYF. In nucleotides, the CDR3 is TGTGCCAGCTCACCTCAAGGACTAGCGGGGGTAGAGACCCAGTACTTC. The gene calls are TRBV18 and TRBJ2-5; the match to TRBD2 covers 13 bases. Germline assignment: CDR1 KGHSH and CDR2 LQKENI. The CDR3 is made up of 16 amino acids. Trimming cost V 3 bases and J 4 bases; bases outside gene matches: 5.

The rearrangement uses TRBV28 and TRBJ1-2, with D uncertain. The germline V gene encodes CDR1 MDHEN and CDR2 SYDVKM. The CDR3 runs to 12 residues. Trimming cost V 2 bases and J 7 bases, with 8 bases left between them. For the CDR3, the DNA is TGTGCCAGCAGTTTAAAAGGAGTTGGCTACACCTTC. Encoded protein: CASSLKGVGYTF.

The chain combines TRBV4-1 with TRBJ1-1; no firm D call. CDR3 size: 16 residues. The germline CDR1 and CDR2 sequences are MGHRA and YSYEKL. V lost 1 base and J 2 bases, leaving 14 bases between the germline ends. In DNA form, the CDR3 reads TGCGCCAGCAGCCAAGTCAACCAAAACCTAAACACTGAAGCTTTCTTT. Amino acid sequence: CASSQVNQNLNTEAFF.

This clone has more than one count but fewer than ten. This chain connects TRBV12-5 to TRBJ2-3, with TRBD2 as a possible D gene (5 bases). CDR1 and CDR2 from the germline V gene are LGHNT and FRNRAP. The ends were cut back, 3 bases at V and 8 bases at J, with 12 bases in the middle. This CDR3 has 13 residues. As DNA, the CDR3 is TGTGCTAGTGGTTTAGGGAGTGTGGGTACGCAGTATTTT. This sequence encodes CASGLGSVGTQYF.

This chain connects TRBV5-1 to TRBJ2-3; 8 bases line up with TRBD2. The CDR3 runs to 15 residues. The germline gives CDR1 SGHRS, CDR2 YFSETQ. V shed 2 bases, J shed 4 bases, and the junction held 6 bases outside the gene matches. The CDR3 sequence is CASSLLTSVADTQYF. In nucleotides, the CDR3 is TGCGCCAGCAGCTTATTGACTAGCGTGGCAGATACGCAGTATTTT. Supplemented by reference TRBV5-1 and TRBJ2-3, the full variable domain reads KAGVTQTPRYLIKTRGQQVTLSCSPISGHRSVSWYQQTPGQGLQFLFEYFSETQRNKGNFPGRFSGRQFSNSRSEMNVSTLELGDSALYLCASSLLTSVADTQYFGPGTRLTVL.

This clone has more than one count but fewer than ten. The V call is TRBV18, the J call TRBJ1-4; D possibly corresponds to TRBD1 (5 bases). This CDR3 is 13 amino acids long. Germline V gene sequence: CDR1 KGHSH, CDR2 LQKENI. Trimming pared 2 bases from V and 7 bases from J, leaving 8 bases between. The CDR3 protein is CASSPRQSEKLFF. The CDR3 DNA follows: TGTGCCAGCTCACCAAGACAGAGTGAAAAACTGTTTTTT.

The gene calls are TRBV27 and TRBJ2-7, with a weak D call TRBD2 (5 bases). The CDR3 loop spans 12 amino acids. CDR1 and CDR2 (germline): MNHEY, SMNVEV (reference sequence). Trimming stripped 10 bases from V and 4 bases from J, with 14 bases between. The CDR3 is CATAETEYEQYF. The CDR3 DNA sequence: TGTGCCACAGCGGAGACCGAATACGAGCAGTACTTC.

The V gene is TRBV19, the J gene TRBJ1-2; the match to TRBD1 covers 8 bases. Germline lookup yields CDR1 LNHDA and CDR2 SQIVND (reference sequence). The CDR3 loop spans 15 amino acids. V trimming: 7 bases; J trimming: 2 bases; junction bases outside the gene matches: 9. The CDR3 DNA reads TGTGCCAGTACCCAATGGGACAGGACGAACTATGGCTACACCTTC. Protein product: CASTQWDRTNYGYTF.